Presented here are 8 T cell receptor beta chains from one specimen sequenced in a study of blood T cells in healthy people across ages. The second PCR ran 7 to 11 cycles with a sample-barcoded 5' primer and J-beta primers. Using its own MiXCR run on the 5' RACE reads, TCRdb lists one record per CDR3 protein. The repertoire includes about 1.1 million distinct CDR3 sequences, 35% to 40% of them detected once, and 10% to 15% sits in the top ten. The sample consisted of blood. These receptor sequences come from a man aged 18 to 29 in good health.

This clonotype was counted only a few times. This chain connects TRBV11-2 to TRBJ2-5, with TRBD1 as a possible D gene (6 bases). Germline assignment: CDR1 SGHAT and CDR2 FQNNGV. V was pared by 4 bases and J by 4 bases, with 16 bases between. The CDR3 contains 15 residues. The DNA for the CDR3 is TGTGCCAGCAGCTCAGGGGTTGGGCAACGAGAGACCCAGTACTTC. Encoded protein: CASSSGVGQRETQYF. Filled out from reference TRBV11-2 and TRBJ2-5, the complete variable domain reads EAGVAQSPRYKIIEKRQSVAFWCNPISGHATLYWYQQILGQGPKLLIQFQNNGVVDDSQLPKDRFSAERLKGVDSTLKIQPAKLEDSAVYLCASSSGVGQRETQYFGPGTRLLVL.

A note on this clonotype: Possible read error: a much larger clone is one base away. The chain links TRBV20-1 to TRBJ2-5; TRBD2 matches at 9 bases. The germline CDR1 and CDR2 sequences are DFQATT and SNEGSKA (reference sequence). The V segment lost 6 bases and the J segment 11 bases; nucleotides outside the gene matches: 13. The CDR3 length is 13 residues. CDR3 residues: CSAWTSARDEQYF. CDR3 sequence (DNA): TGCAGTGCCTGGACTAGCGCGAGGGATGAGCAGTACTTC.

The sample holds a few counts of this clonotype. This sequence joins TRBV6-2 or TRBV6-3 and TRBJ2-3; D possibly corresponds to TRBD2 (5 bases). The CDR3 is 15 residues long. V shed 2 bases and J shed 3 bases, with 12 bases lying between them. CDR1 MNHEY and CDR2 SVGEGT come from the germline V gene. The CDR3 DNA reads TGTGCCAGCAGTTACGACCTACTAGGGACAGATACGCAGTATTTT. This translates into CASSYDLLGTDTQYF.

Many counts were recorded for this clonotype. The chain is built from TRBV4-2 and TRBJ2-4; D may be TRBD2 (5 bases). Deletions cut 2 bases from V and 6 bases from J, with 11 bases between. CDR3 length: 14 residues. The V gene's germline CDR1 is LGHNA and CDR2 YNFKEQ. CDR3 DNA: TGTGCCAGCAGCCAACTCCGGGGTTCAAACATTCAGTACTTC. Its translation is CASSQLRGSNIQYF.

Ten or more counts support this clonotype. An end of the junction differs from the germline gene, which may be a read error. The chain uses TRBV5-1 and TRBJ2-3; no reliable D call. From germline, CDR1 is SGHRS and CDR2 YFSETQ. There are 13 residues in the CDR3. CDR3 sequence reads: CASSLGPSDTQYF. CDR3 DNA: TGTGCCAGCAGCTTAGGCCCGTCAGATACGCAGTATTTT.

CDR3 sequence: CATGDRDPTGELFF. DNA for the CDR3: TGTGCCACCGGGGACAGGGATCCCACCGGGGAGCTGTTTTTT. This chain connects TRBV2 to TRBJ2-2; TRBD1 matches at 9 bases. CDR3 length: 14 residues. V lost 10 bases to trimming and J lost 4 bases; unmatched junction nucleotides: 7. Per germline, CDR1 SNHLY and CDR2 FYNNEI. The full variable domain, completed using reference TRBV2 and TRBJ2-2, is EPEVTQTPSHQVTQMGQEVILRCVPISNHLYFYWYRQILGQKVEFLVSFYNNEISEKSEIFDDQFSVERPDGSNFTLKIRSTKLEDSAMYFCATGDRDPTGELFFGEGSRLTVL.

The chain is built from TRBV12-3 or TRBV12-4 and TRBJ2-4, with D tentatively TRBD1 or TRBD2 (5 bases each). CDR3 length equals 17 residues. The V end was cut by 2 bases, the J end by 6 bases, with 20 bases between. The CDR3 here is CASSLSQGAIHGNIQYF. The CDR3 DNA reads TGTGCCAGCAGTTTAAGTCAGGGAGCGATTCACGGAAACATTCAGTACTTC.

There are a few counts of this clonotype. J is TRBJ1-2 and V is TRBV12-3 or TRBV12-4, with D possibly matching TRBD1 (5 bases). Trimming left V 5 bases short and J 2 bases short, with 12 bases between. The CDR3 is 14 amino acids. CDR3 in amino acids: CASSPGPGNYGYTF. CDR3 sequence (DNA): TGTGCCAGCAGTCCGGGCCCAGGGAACTATGGCTACACCTTC.